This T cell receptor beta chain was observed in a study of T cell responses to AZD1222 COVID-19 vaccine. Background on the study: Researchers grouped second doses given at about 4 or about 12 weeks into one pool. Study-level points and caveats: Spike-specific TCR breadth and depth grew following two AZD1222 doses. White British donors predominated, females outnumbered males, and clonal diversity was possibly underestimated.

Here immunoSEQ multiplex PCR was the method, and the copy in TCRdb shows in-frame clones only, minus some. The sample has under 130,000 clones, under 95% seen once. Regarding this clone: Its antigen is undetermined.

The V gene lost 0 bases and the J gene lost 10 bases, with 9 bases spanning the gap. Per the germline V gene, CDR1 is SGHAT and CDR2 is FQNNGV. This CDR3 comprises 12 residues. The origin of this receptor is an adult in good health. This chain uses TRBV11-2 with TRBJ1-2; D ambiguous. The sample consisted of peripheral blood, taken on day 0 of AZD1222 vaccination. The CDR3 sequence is CASSLDTTYYTF. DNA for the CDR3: TGTGCCAGCAGCTTAGACACAACCTACTACACCTTC.